The 5 T cell receptor beta chains below come from one sample, sequenced in a study of blood T cell repertoires in COVID-19. The table came from immunoSEQ multiplex PCR; TCRdb's copy has only in-frame clones and leaves some out. The repertoire holds a few hundred thousand clones, with 85% as singletons. Material for sequencing was PBMCs or T cells enriched from blood (not recorded which). All receptors come from a man aged 35-49 years who had recovered from COVID-19.

V and J are TRBV6-5 and TRBJ2-2, with 10 bases lining up with TRBD2. There are 15 residues in the CDR3. With V trimmed by 2 bases and J by 9 bases, 6 bases remained unmatched. Germline V gene lookup returns CDR1 MNHEY and CDR2 SVGAGI. For the CDR3, the DNA is TGTGCCAGCAGTTACGGGACTAGCGAACACCGGGAGCTGTTTTTT. Its protein is CASSYGTSEHRELFF.

The chain has TRBV7-8 and TRBJ2-5; 8 bases are shared with TRBD2. CDR3 length: 17 amino acids. Germline assignment: CDR1 SGHVS and CDR2 FQNEAQ. Germline trimming cut 5 bases from V and 4 bases from J; bases unmatched to any gene: 15. CDR3 in DNA: TGTGCCAGCAGCCCGTTCACTGGGGCGGGAGGCGCAGAGACCCAGTACTTC. It yields the protein CASSPFTGAGGAETQYF.

This chain connects TRBV2 to TRBJ1-5; D may be TRBD1 (6 bases). CDR1 is SNHLY and CDR2 is FYNNEI in the germline V gene. The CDR3 is 16 amino acids. V lost 2 bases to trimming and J lost 7 bases, with 18 bases between them. CDR3 amino acids: CASSELGGGVGQPQHF. In nucleotides, the CDR3 is TGTGCCAGCAGTGAATTAGGGGGAGGGGTCGGGCAGCCCCAGCATTTT.

The chain links TRBV14 to TRBJ2-3, with D uncertain. Germline CDR1 and CDR2: SGHDN and FVKESK. Trimming took 2 bases from V and 2 from J, leaving 11 bases between them. There are 15 residues in the CDR3. The DNA for the CDR3 is TGTGCCAGCAGCCAATTTCTTAGAGACACAGATACGCAGTATTTT. It specifies CASSQFLRDTDTQYF.

This chain connects TRBV7-3 to TRBJ2-3; TRBD2 matches 7 bases. V lost 5 bases to trimming and J lost 4 bases; unmatched junction nucleotides: 12. This CDR3 comprises 16 residues. CDR1 is SGHTA, CDR2 FQGTGA, per germline. CDR3 residues: CASSIFSGLEADTQYF. The CDR3 nucleotides read TGTGCCAGCAGCATCTTTAGCGGGCTTGAGGCAGATACGCAGTATTTT.